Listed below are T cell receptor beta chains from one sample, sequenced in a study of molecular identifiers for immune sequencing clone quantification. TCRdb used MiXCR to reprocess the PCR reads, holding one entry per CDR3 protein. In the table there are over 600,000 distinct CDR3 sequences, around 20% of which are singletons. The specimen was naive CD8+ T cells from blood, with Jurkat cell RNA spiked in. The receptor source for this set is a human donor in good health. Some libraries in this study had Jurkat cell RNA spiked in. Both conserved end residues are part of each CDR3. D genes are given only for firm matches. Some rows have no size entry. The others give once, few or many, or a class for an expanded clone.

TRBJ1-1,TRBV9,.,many,CASSAAPQGTTEAFF,TGTGCCAGCAGCGCAGCCCCACAGGGTACCACTGAAGCTTTCTTT
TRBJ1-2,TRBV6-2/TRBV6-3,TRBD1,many,CATLTGQGTNYGYTF,TGTGCCACCCTGACCGGACAGGGAACTAACTATGGCTACACCTTC
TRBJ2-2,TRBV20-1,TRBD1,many,CSARDKTGKNTGELFF,TGCAGTGCTAGAGATAAGACAGGGAAGAACACCGGGGAGCTGTTTTTT
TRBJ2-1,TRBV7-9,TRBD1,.,CASSLATGGNYNEQFF,TGTGCCAGCAGCTTAGCGACAGGGGGTAACTACAATGAGCAGTTCTTC
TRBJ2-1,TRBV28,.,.,CASSLLGGPNNEQFF,TGTGCCAGCAGTTTGCTGGGGGGACCTAACAATGAGCAGTTCTTC
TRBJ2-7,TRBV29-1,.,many,CSVEGGEYEQYF,TGCAGCGTTGAAGGGGGAGAGTACGAGCAGTACTTC
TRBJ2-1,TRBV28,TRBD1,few,CASQDDRAVYNEQFF,TGTGCCAGCCAAGATGACAGGGCGGTGTACAATGAGCAGTTCTTC
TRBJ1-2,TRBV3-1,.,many,CASSQEAGVGYGYTF,TGTGCCAGCAGCCAAGAGGCAGGAGTCGGCTATGGCTACACCTTC
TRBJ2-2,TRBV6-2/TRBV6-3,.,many,CASSRSYTGELFF,TGTGCCAGCAGTCGAAGTTACACCGGGGAGCTGTTTTTT
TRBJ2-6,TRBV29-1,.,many,CSVDEGIASGANVLTF,TGCAGCGTTGATGAAGGGATTGCCTCTGGGGCCAACGTCCTGACTTTC
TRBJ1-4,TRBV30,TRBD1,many,CAGDREGATNEKLFF,TGTGCCGGGGACAGGGAGGGCGCAACTAATGAAAAACTGTTTTTT
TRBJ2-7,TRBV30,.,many,CAWSLDRTYEQYF,TGTGCCTGGAGCCTCGACAGAACCTACGAGCAGTACTTC
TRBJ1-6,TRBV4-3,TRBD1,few,CASSHRDRFISPLHF,TGCGCCAGCAGCCATCGGGACAGGTTTATTTCACCCCTCCACTTT
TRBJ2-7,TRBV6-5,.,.,CASGYSGQFYEQHF,TGTGCCAGCGGTTACTCCGGGCAGTTCTACGAGCAGCACTTC
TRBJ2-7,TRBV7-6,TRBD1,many,CASSRGTGVYEQYF,TGTGCCAGCAGCCGCGGGACAGGGGTTTACGAGCAGTACTTC
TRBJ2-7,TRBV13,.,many,CASSSRAPEQYF,TGTGCCAGCAGCTCGCGGGCTCCCGAGCAGTACTTC
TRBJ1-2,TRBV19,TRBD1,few,CASTNPGTELFYGYTF,TGTGCCAGTACCAATCCCGGGACAGAGTTGTTCTATGGCTACACCTTC
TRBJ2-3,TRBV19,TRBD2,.,CASSSTAGGPYTDTQYF,TGTGCCAGTAGTTCGACAGCGGGGGGGCCATACACAGATACGCAGTATTTT
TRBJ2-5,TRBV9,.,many,CASSVAGDLETQYF,TGTGCCAGCAGCGTAGCAGGGGATTTGGAGACCCAGTACTTC
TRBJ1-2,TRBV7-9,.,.,CASTTLAGSANYGYTF,TGTGCCAGCACCACGTTAGCAGGGAGTGCGAACTATGGCTACACCTTC
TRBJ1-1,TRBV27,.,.,CASSLRVTSQAFF,TGTGCCAGCAGTTTAAGGGTAACCAGTCAAGCTTTCTTT
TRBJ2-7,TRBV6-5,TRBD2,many,CASSYSPSGRDYEQYF,TGTGCCAGCAGTTACTCACCTAGCGGGAGGGACTACGAGCAGTACTTC
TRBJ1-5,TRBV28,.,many,CASSPLTGYVNQPQHF,TGTGCCAGCAGTCCCCTTACCGGGTATGTCAATCAGCCCCAGCATTTT
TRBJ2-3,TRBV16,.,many,CASSQFHTPSTDTQYF,TGTGCCAGCAGCCAATTTCACACCCCAAGCACAGATACGCAGTATTTT
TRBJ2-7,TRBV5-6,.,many,CASSLLRTTYEQYF,TGTGCCAGCAGCTTGCTTAGGACCACCTACGAGCAGTACTTC
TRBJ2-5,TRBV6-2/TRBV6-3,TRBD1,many,CASSYSGQGETQYF,TGTGCCAGCAGTTACTCGGGACAGGGGGAGACCCAGTACTTC
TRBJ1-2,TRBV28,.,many,CASSSRTARVYGYTF,TGTGCCAGCAGTTCCCGGACAGCGAGGGTCTATGGCTACACCTTC
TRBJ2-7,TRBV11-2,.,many,CASSLDLGDYEQYF,TGTGCCAGCAGCTTAGACCTGGGCGATTACGAGCAGTACTTC
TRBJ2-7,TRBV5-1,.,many,CASTLGGEQYF,TGCGCCAGCACCCTGGGGGGCGAGCAGTACTTC
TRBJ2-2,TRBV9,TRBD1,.,CASSVDPGQGVTGELFF,TGTGCCAGCAGCGTAGATCCGGGACAGGGTGTCACCGGGGAGCTGTTTTTT
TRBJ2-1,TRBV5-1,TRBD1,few,CASSLAWTGLNEQFF,TGCGCCAGCAGCTTGGCCTGGACAGGGTTGAATGAGCAGTTCTTC
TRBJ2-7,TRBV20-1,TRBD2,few,CSARGPQRTSGIYEQYF,TGCAGTGCTAGAGGTCCTCAGCGGACTAGCGGGATCTACGAGCAGTACTTC
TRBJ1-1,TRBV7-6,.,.,CASSPRPGMNTEAFF,TGTGCCAGCAGCCCGCGACCGGGGATGAACACTGAAGCTTTCTTT
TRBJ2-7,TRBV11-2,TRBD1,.,CASSGQGPYERYF,TGTGCCAGCAGCGGACAGGGCCCCTACGAGCGGTACTTC
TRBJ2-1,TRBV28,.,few,CASSPRAAAISYNEQFF,TGTGCCAGCAGCCCGCGCGCCGCGGCTATCTCCTACAATGAGCAGTTCTTC
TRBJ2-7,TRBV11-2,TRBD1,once,CASSSFPHPDRTDSYEQYF,TGTGCCAGCAGCTCCTTCCCCCACCCGGACAGGACGGACTCCTACGAGCAGTACTTC
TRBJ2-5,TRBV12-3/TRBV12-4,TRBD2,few,CASSLWSAGGPGETQYF,TGTGCCAGCAGTTTATGGTCGGCGGGAGGGCCGGGGGAGACCCAGTACTTC
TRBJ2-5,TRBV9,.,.,CASSVVGRSQETQNF,TGTGCCAGCAGCGTAGTGGGCAGGAGTCAAGAGACCCAGAACTTC
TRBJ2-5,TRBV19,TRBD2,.,CASSIGSGGAETQYF,TGTGCCAGTAGTATAGGTAGCGGGGGGGCCGAAACCCAGTACTTC
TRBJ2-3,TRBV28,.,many,CASSLDPSTDTQYF,TGTGCCAGCAGTTTGGACCCTAGCACAGATACGCAGTATTTT
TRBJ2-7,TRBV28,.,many,CASKAPSYEQYF,TGTGCCAGCAAAGCCCCATCCTACGAGCAGTACTTC
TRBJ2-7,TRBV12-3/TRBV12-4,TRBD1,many,CASSLNPGQGAGEQYF,TGTGCCAGCAGTTTAAATCCGGGACAGGGGGCGGGCGAGCAGTACTTC
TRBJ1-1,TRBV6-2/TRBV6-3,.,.,CASSYEKGAGGTEAFF,TGTGCCAGCAGTTACGAAAAAGGCGCGGGTGGGACTGAAGCTTTCTTT
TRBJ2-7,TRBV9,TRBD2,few,CASSVACGHRRIAGNYEQYF,TGTGCCAGCAGCGTAGCTTGCGGACACCGTAGAATAGCGGGGAACTACGAGCAGTACTTC
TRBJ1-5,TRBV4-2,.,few,CASSQDKNSNQPQHF,TGTGCCAGCAGCCAAGACAAAAATAGCAATCAGCCCCAGCATTTT
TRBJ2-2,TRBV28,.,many,CASTSDSPNTGELFF,TGTGCCAGCACCTCGGACAGTCCGAACACCGGGGAGCTGTTTTTT
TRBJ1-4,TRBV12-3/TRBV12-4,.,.,CASSLDATNERLFF,TGTGCCAGCAGCCTTGATGCAACTAATGAAAGACTGTTTTTT
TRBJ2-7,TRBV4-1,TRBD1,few,CASSQDTGTELYEQYF,TGCGCCAGCAGCCAAGATACCGGGACAGAGTTATACGAGCAGTACTTC
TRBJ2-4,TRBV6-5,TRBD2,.,CASSYVAGGGKNIRYF,TGTGCCAGCAGTTACGTGGCGGGAGGGGGCAAAAACATTCGGTACTTC
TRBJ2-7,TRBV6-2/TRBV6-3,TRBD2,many,CASRTGLADEQYF,TGTGCCAGCAGAACTGGACTAGCGGACGAGCAGTACTTC
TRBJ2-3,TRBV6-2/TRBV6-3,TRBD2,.,CAGSGTSGVTDTQYF,TGTGCCGGCTCTGGGACTAGCGGGGTCACAGATACGCAGTATTTT
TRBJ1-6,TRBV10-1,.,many,CASTAGIGSPLHF,TGCGCCAGCACGGCAGGGATAGGTTCACCCCTCCACTTT
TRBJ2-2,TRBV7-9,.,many,CASRISGQGAPGELFF,TGTGCCAGCAGAATTAGCGGCCAGGGAGCCCCCGGGGAGCTGTTTTTT
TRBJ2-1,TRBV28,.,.,CVSSFRGSSDNEQFF,TGTGTCAGCAGTTTTAGGGGGAGTTCGGACAATGAGCAGTTCTTC